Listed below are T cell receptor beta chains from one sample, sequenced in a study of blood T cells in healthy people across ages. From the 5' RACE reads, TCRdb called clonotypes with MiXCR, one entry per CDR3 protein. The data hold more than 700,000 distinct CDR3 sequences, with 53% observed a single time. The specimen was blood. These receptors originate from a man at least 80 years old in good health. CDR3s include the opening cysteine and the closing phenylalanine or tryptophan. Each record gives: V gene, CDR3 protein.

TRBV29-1	CSVEGMGGRTSSHNEQFF
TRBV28	CASSLLTSGSWYEQYF
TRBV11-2	CASSSTDGPYEQYF
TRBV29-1	CSVVRQGAWAEAFF
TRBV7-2	CASSPAGHMYNEQYF
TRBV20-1	CSASPRSTGELFF
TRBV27	CASSFQGGGYTF
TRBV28	CASSLQGTEQFF
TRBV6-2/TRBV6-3	CASSYDPETQYF
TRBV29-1	CSVVLSGGGPQHF
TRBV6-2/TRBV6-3	CASSSRPGNEQFF
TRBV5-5	CASSWTDHEQYF
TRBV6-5	CASSEQEGIYNEQFF
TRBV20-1	CSATETSGRRNRYAYF
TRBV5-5	CASSGSGVGYGYTF
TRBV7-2	CASSLIAGSYEQYF
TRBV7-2	CASSFKQGGYEQYF
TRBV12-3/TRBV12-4	CASSFETQNTEAFF
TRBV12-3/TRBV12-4	CASSLGQGVETGELFF
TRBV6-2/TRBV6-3	CASSLNPGTLYEQYF
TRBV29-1	CSVTAEEDPTYEQYF
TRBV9	CASSVAPGRGEETQYF
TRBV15	CATCREAGDPTYEQYF
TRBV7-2	CASSRTLYNEQFF
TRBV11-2	CASSPRPREQFF
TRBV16	CASSQSRGNYGYTF
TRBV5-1	CASGSTSSLETQYF
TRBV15	CATSRGGTGGFREQYF
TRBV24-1	CATSDTRFSSYNEQFF
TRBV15	CATSRDKGKGNEQFF
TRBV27	CASSSRTSGINEQFF
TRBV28	CASSLPTYYGYTF
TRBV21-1	CAGTGGVSGANVLTF
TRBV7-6	CASSSRPVKTEAFF
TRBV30	CAWSSPGLAKNIQYF
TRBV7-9	CASSLTSGAYEQYF
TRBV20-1	CSAAGTSRRETQYF
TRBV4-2	CASSQETGENIQYF
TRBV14	CASSQEWRTQQYF
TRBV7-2	CASRGQITDTQYF
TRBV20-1	CSALDSAVAKNIQYF
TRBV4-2	CASSPDGDTGFDNYGYTF
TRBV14	CASSKPGTRSNEQFF
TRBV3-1	CASSPPWSSPNEKLFF
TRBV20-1	CSAGGGGGNTEAFF
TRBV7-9	CASSPQGYEQFF
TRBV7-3	CASSDDTSGSYTF
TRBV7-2	CASSLFRRGSGGADTQYF
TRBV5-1	CASSLLVVTGTEETQYF
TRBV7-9	CASSNPDRPTYNEQFF